What follows are 6 T cell receptor beta chains derived from one specimen sequenced in a study of T cells in Graves' hyperthyroidism and ophthalmopathy. RNA transcripts yielded amplified TCR beta CDR3 regions. Using the HTBI primer set, a first-round RT-PCR was run on the TCR CDR3. Using its own MiXCR run on the multiplex PCR reads, TCRdb lists one record per CDR3 protein. The sample has nearly 750,000 distinct CDR3 sequences; roughly a third are singletons. Material: blood. These TCRs come from a woman between 35 and 50 years old with Graves' hyperthyroidism.

The genes are TRBV20-1 and TRBJ1-5; TRBD1 agrees at 10 bases. The CDR3 runs to 17 residues. The V and J ends lost 3 bases and 1 base, in that order; junction bases with no gene match: 9. Germline V CDR1 and CDR2: DFQATT, SNEGSKA (reference sequence). CDR3 coding DNA: TGCAGTGCTAGTAGAAGACAGGGGGCCCTGAGCAATCAGCCCCAGCATTTT. Protein sequence: CSASRRQGALSNQPQHF.

V usage is TRBV5-1 and J usage is TRBJ2-7, with 7 bases lining up with TRBD1. Germline-derived CDR1 and CDR2 are SGHRS and YFSETQ. The trim removed 2 bases at V and 7 bases at J, leaving 9 bases unmatched. The CDR3 extends over 14 amino acids. This CDR3 reads CASSLGQEHREQYF. DNA of the CDR3: TGCGCCAGCAGCTTAGGACAGGAACATCGGGAGCAGTACTTC.

About this clonotype itself: At one boundary the junction diverges from the germline segment, which might be a read error. The chain is built from TRBV7-2 and TRBJ2-5; D gene unclear. CDR3 size: 14 residues. Germline V lookup: CDR1 SGHTA, CDR2 FQGNSA. The CDR3 nucleotides are TGTGCCAGCAGCCGACCCCCCCTGTCCCCCTATGGCTCCTTC. This sequence encodes CASSRPPLSPYGSF.

The sample holds a few counts of this clonotype. The V gene is TRBV27, the J gene TRBJ2-7; D unclear. Deletions cut 5 bases from V and 0 bases from J, with 11 bases between. The V gene's germline CDR1 is MNHEY and CDR2 SMNVEV (reference sequence). The CDR3 contains 14 residues. CDR3 in amino acids: CASSTSRLSYEQYF. The CDR3 DNA sequence: TGTGCCAGCAGTACGTCCCGACTCTCCTACGAGCAGTACTTC.

The rearrangement joins TRBV6-5 to TRBJ1-2; 8 nucleotides align to TRBD1. Germline CDR1 is MNHEY and CDR2 is SVGAGI. The CDR3 contains 14 residues. The J segment lost 4 bases and the V segment lost 6 bases, leaving 7 bases of the junction unmatched. The CDR3 nucleotides are TGTGCCAGCAGCTACACCGGACAGGGCTATGGCTACACCTTC. Its protein product is CASSYTGQGYGYTF.

This clonotype was counted many times. The V gene is TRBV20-1, the J gene TRBJ1-1; D remains ambiguous. The CDR3 has 10 amino acids. Trimming left V 5 bases short and J 11 bases short, with 12 bases between. Germline assignment: CDR1 DFQATT and CDR2 SNEGSKA (reference sequence). CDR3 DNA: TGCAGTGCTGAGCAGGAACGGGCTTTCTTT. Amino acids: CSAEQERAFF.